This paragraph covers one T cell receptor beta chain sequence. Its target antigen remains unknown. The input lacks base qualities; no much larger clone sits a single base away. The data were obtained in a study of T cell responses to AZD1222 COVID-19 vaccine (dated by TCRdb to the early 2020s). Regarding the complete study: A total of 233 trial participants underwent TCR sequencing, of whom 200 to 220 received two doses of AZD1222 and around 25 received two doses of the MenACWY control vaccine. Trial participants were enrolled by age into 18-55, 56-69 and 70-plus year subgroups, with roughly 150, 30 and 60 TCR-sequenced participants respectively. Study-wide findings and limitations: No day 14 peak-response samples were available, so repertoires were characterized only after the peak T cell response. Reportedly, close to half of the unique spike-specific TCRs recognized epitopes lying outside the regions that are mutated in the B.1.351 and B.1.1.7 variants. Participants were mostly white British and included more females than males, and it was suggested by the authors that clonal diversity may have been underestimated. Conclusions about previously exposed vaccinees are limited, since just six or seven AZD1222 recipients were seropositive for SARS-CoV-2 at baseline. The 56-69-year group was small, and its depth increase did not reach significance, likely because of low power. Vaccine-associated CD4 TCRs spanned the whole spike protein, with dominant responses in regions 160-218 and 743-854. After two AZD1222 doses, both the breadth and the depth of spike-specific TCRs were significantly higher than at day 0 and than in MenACWY recipients.

The CDR3 regions of human TCRbeta chains were subjected to immunosequencing. In the paper's pipeline: TCRs in the repertoires were compared against a reference library of SARS-CoV-2-specific TCRs that had been generated with the MIRA antigen-specificity platform. Breadth meant the fraction of unique TCRs that were SARS-CoV-2-associated, whereas depth meant the fraction of total T cells that were SARS-CoV-2-associated. Using the MIRA data, each spike-specific TCR was mapped to the spike region that the TCR reacts to and placed in a CD4 or CD8 class. Log10-transformed breadth and depth values were compared by one-way ANOVA with Sidak's multiple comparisons tests. This is the immuneACCESS table as TCRdb keeps it, with only in-frame sequences that have V and J called. A part of the clones is gone; compared with another copy, unresolved V genes explain less than half, and the rest is unexplained. V, J and clone size reflect that table, while D and trimming were determined from the DNA. Present in this sample are around 270,000 clones, roughly 93% of which were seen just once. The ten largest clonotypes hold around 0.6% of the sample.

Via the germline V gene, CDR1 is MDHEN and CDR2 SYDVKM. From the cysteine up to the phenylalanine, the CDR3 has a length of 12 residues. The sequence is cut down to CDR3 DNA, 36 bases in frame from base 1. The junction carries 12 bases between V and J, which are trimmed by 5 bases and 8 bases respectively. The time point label, read with the paper, signifies: about 28 days (+/-7) after the second vaccine dose. AZD1222 recipients whose second dose came at about 4 weeks and those whose second dose came at about 12 weeks were combined into one group, since spike-specific TCR depth and breadth did not differ between the two schedules. Samples from vaccinated people were obtained from the UK trials COV001 and COV002, which included a single-blind randomized controlled phase 2/3 trial of AZD1222 (ChAdOx1 nCoV-19) in healthy adults. For TCRbeta chain sequencing, PBMC samples were collected from trial participants at day 0 and at day 28 after the second dose.

The sequence links TRBV28 to TRBJ1-2, with the D gene call left open. The clonotype was recovered from an adult who received the AZD1222 COVID-19 vaccine. Specimen: peripheral blood, collected 28 days after the second AZD1222 dose. The DNA is as follows: TGTGCCAGCAGTGCGACTTGGCAAGGCTACACCTTC. Translation gives CASSATWQGYTF.